The clone carrying this TCR beta chain has just a few counts. Compared with germline, one end of the junction differs, possibly owing to a read error. Sample-barcoded 5' priming and a J-beta primer mix drove a second PCR of roughly 6 to 12 cycles. Each CDR3 protein gets one entry after TCRdb re-called the 5' RACE reads with MiXCR. The table has about 800,000 distinct CDR3 sequences, approximately 25% seen once. CDR1 MNHEY and CDR2 SMNVEV come from the germline V gene (reference sequence). The CDR3 runs 15 residues. Every sample gave at least 5 micrograms of total RNA when it was extracted. The data were taken from a study of blood T cells in healthy people across ages. These data also featured in a second study, about T cells of mothers and their children. That report notes: A few mothers and their six children, all healthy Caucasians, donated.

This chain links TRBV27 with TRBJ2-1, with TRBD2 as a possible D gene (6 bases). The sequencing input was blood. The TCR was taken from a boy younger than 18 in good health. DNA of the CDR3: TGTGCCAGCAGTTTAGGGACTGGAGCTTACAATGGGCAGTTCTTC. Translated, it gives CASSLGTGAYNGQFF.